This is a list of T cell receptor beta chains from one sample in a study of T cell changes during pregnancy in multiple sclerosis. The repertoire was sequenced with immunoSEQ multiplex PCR; TCRdb's copy has only in-frame clones and lacks some. Altogether 69,000 or so clones are present, over 80% being singletons, with the ten largest covering around 2.3%. The input for sequencing was peripheral blood, taken before pregnancy. The receptors shown here come from a female donor with multiple sclerosis, enrolled in a pregnancy study. CDR3s include the opening cysteine and the closing phenylalanine or tryptophan. Fields, in order: D gene, J gene, clone size, V gene, CDR3 protein, CDR3 DNA. The D gene is left open where the match is weak. Clone sizes are given selectively: once, few, many, or a class where the clone is expanded.

>NA|TRBJ2-3|NA|TRBV25-1
CASSDYLSTDTQYF
TGTGCCAGCAGTGACTACCTTAGCACAGATACGCAGTATTTT
>NA|TRBJ1-2|NA|TRBV27
CASSLSLALTNYGYTF
TGTGCCAGCAGTTTATCGTTAGCACTTACTAACTATGGCTACACCTTC
>NA|TRBJ1-3|NA|TRBV10-2
CASSELAPDSGNTIYF
TGCGCCAGCAGTGAGTTGGCCCCCGACAGTGGAAACACCATATATTTT
>NA|TRBJ2-1|NA|TRBV6-4
CASSDSIGVGGEQFF
TGTGCCAGCAGTGACTCGATAGGGGTCGGGGGTGAGCAGTTCTTC
>TRBD1|TRBJ2-7|NA|TRBV30
CAQGGQGGAYEQYF
TGTGCCCAGGGGGGACAGGGGGGGGCCTACGAGCAGTACTTC
>TRBD2|TRBJ2-1|once|TRBV9
CASSVAGTSGRATQFF
TGTGCCAGCAGCGTAGCAGGGACTAGCGGGAGGGCCACGCAGTTCTTC
>NA|TRBJ2-1|NA|TRBV7-9
CASSLAEHLEQFF
TGTGCCAGCAGCTTAGCCGAGCATCTTGAGCAGTTCTTC
>NA|TRBJ2-7|NA|TRBV27
CASSLFGHYEQYF
TGTGCCAGCAGTTTATTCGGACACTACGAGCAGTACTTC
>TRBD2|TRBJ2-2|NA|TRBV7-3
CASSPHSGPTGELFF
TGTGCCAGCAGCCCGCATAGCGGGCCTACCGGGGAGCTGTTTTTT
>NA|TRBJ1-4|NA|TRBV6-1
CASSRTATNEKLFF
TGTGCCAGCAGCCGGACAGCAACTAATGAAAAACTGTTTTTT
>TRBD2|TRBJ2-3|NA|TRBV7-2
CASSKGLADNTQYF
TGTGCCAGCAGTAAGGGACTAGCGGACAATACGCAGTATTTT
>TRBD1|TRBJ2-5|NA|TRBV11-2
CASSLGTGTQETQYF
TGTGCCAGCAGCTTGGGGACAGGGACGCAAGAGACCCAGTACTTC
>NA|TRBJ2-7|NA|TRBV2
CASSPRGEVYEQYF
TGTGCCAGCAGCCCCAGGGGGGAGGTGTACGAGCAGTACTTC
>NA|TRBJ2-1|NA|TRBV18
CASSPPLAVGYHEQFF
TGTGCCAGCTCACCACCTCTAGCTGTGGGGTATCATGAGCAGTTCTTC
>TRBD1|TRBJ2-1|NA|TRBV6-1
CASRGSSSYNEQFF
TGTGCCTCCAGGGGGAGTAGCTCCTACAATGAGCAGTTCTTC
>NA|TRBJ1-4|NA|TRBV5-1
CASSLAGGGVNEKLFF
TGCGCCAGCAGCTTGGCCGGGGGTGGGGTTAATGAAAAACTGTTTTTT
>NA|TRBJ1-3|NA|TRBV5-6
CASSLFHGSSGNTIYF
TGTGCCAGCAGCTTGTTTCACGGTTCCTCTGGAAACACCATATATTTT
>TRBD1|TRBJ1-4|NA|TRBV5-1
CASSLGDRADEKLFF
TGCGCCAGCAGCTTGGGGGACAGGGCGGATGAAAAACTGTTTTTT
>NA|TRBJ1-5|NA|TRBV27
CASRPFGFNRGGGQPQHF
TGTGCCAGCAGACCCTTTGGCTTCAACCGGGGCGGGGGCCAGCCCCAGCATTTT
>NA|TRBJ2-7|NA|TRBV9
CASSGTPGNEQYF
TGTGCCAGCAGCGGTACCCCCGGTAACGAGCAGTACTTC
>NA|TRBJ2-7|NA|TRBV5-4
CASSLGRGRTYEQYF
TGTGCCAGCAGCTTGGGGCGCGGGCGAACCTACGAGCAGTACTTC
>NA|TRBJ1-4|once|TRBV7-9
CASSPSTGKNEKLFF
TGTGCCAGCAGCCCCTCGACAGGAAAAAATGAAAAACTGTTTTTT
>TRBD2|TRBJ2-3|NA|TRBV27
CASSTSSRGRAGDTQYF
TGTGCCAGCAGTACTAGCAGCCGCGGGAGGGCCGGAGATACGCAGTATTTT
>TRBD1|TRBJ2-7|once|TRBV4-1
CASSQVGTGNYEQYF
TGCGCCAGCAGCCAAGTCGGGACAGGGAACTACGAGCAGTACTTC
>NA|TRBJ2-3|NA|TRBV7-8
CASSLSGPQFRAGTDTQYF
TGTGCCAGCAGCTTGAGCGGGCCCCAATTCCGCGCCGGCACAGATACGCAGTATTTT
>TRBD1|TRBJ2-2|NA|TRBV5-1
CASSLFEDRKNTGELFF
TGCGCCAGCAGTCTCTTCGAGGACAGGAAGAACACCGGGGAGCTGTTTTTT
>TRBD2|TRBJ2-3|NA|TRBV10-3
CAMGTRDTDTQYF
TGTGCCATGGGGACTAGAGACACAGATACGCAGTATTTT
>NA|TRBJ2-7|NA|TRBV7-2
CASSQLDRPYEQYF
TGTGCCAGCAGCCAACTCGACAGGCCCTACGAGCAGTACTTC
>NA|TRBJ2-2|NA|TRBV4-1
CASRFADSTGELFF
TGCGCCAGCAGATTTGCGGACTCCACCGGGGAGCTGTTTTTT
>NA|TRBJ1-1|NA|TRBV7-3
CASSLSGQSAFF
TGTGCCAGCAGCTTATCTGGGCAGAGTGCTTTCTTT
>TRBD2|TRBJ2-3|NA|TRBV6-6
CASSAYSGRGTDTQYF
TGTGCCAGCAGCGCATATAGCGGGAGAGGCACAGATACGCAGTATTTT
>NA|TRBJ2-7|once|TRBV27
CASSMGGARYEQYF
TGTGCCAGCAGTATGGGGGGGGCACGGTACGAGCAGTACTTC
>TRBD1|TRBJ1-3|NA|TRBV10-3
CAIGQALSGNTIYF
TGTGCCATTGGACAGGCCCTCTCTGGAAACACCATATATTTT
>TRBD2|TRBJ2-3|once|TRBV9
CASSVVGLAEQDTQYF
TGTGCCAGCAGCGTAGTGGGACTAGCGGAACAAGATACGCAGTATTTT
>NA|TRBJ2-7|few|TRBV2
CASSEVPSSAYEQYF
TGTGCCAGCAGTGAGGTCCCGAGCAGCGCCTACGAGCAGTACTTC
>NA|TRBJ1-5|NA|TRBV28
CASSYIAQPQHF
TGTGCCAGCAGTTACATCGCTCAGCCCCAGCATTTT
>TRBD1|TRBJ2-6|NA|TRBV28
CASSRRIRDRGSGANVLTF
TGTGCCAGCAGTCGGCGCATCCGGGACAGGGGCTCTGGGGCCAACGTCCTGACTTTC
>NA|TRBJ2-7|NA|TRBV4-3
CASSQDLWERSYEQYF
TGCGCCAGCAGCCAAGATTTGTGGGAGAGGTCCTACGAGCAGTACTTC
>TRBD2|TRBJ2-4|few|TRBV11-2
CASSFGGGGGAKNIQYF
TGTGCCAGCAGCTTTGGCGGGGGTGGAGGGGCCAAAAACATTCAGTACTTC
>NA|TRBJ2-5|few|TRBV29-1
CSVDRGTETQYF
TGCAGCGTTGATCGGGGTACGGAGACCCAGTACTTC
>NA|TRBJ2-1|few|TRBV7-8
CASSPGRFNEQFF
TGTGCCAGCAGCCCCGGCAGGTTCAATGAGCAGTTCTTC
>TRBD2|TRBJ2-1|NA|TRBV27
CASSLGTSGRTYNEQFF
TGTGCCAGCAGCTTGGGGACTAGCGGGAGGACCTACAATGAGCAGTTCTTC
>NA|TRBJ2-7|NA|TRBV10-3
CAISRTADKSYEQYF
TGTGCCATCAGCCGGACAGCAGACAAATCCTACGAGCAGTACTTC
>NA|TRBJ2-7|NA|TRBV7-2
CASSLGLLEQYF
TGTGCCAGCAGCTTAGGACTGCTCGAGCAGTACTTC
>NA|TRBJ2-7|once|TRBV6-6
CASSLGGEQYF
TGTGCCAGCAGTTTGGGGGGCGAGCAGTACTTC
>NA|TRBJ1-1|NA|TRBV6-1
CASSERRGSNTEAFF
TGTGCCAGCAGTGAACGTCGAGGGTCGAACACTGAAGCTTTCTTT
>TRBD2|TRBJ2-7|NA|TRBV4-1
CASSQTSGSSGEQYF
TGCGCCAGCAGCCAGACGAGCGGGAGTTCGGGCGAGCAGTACTTC
>TRBD1|TRBJ1-2|NA|TRBV28
CASSIDQGTASMDTF
TGTGCCAGCAGTATCGACCAAGGGACAGCGAGTATGGACACCTTC
>TRBD1|TRBJ1-5|NA|TRBV6-5
CASRSTDRVNQPQHF
TGTGCCAGCAGGTCGACAGACAGGGTCAATCAGCCCCAGCATTTT
>TRBD1|TRBJ1-1|NA|TRBV4-3
CASSQVVSTGDPNTEAFF
TGCGCCAGCAGCCAAGTCGTGTCGACAGGGGACCCGAACACTGAAGCTTTCTTT
>NA|TRBJ1-1|NA|TRBV6-5
CASSFIGTEAFF
TGTGCCAGCAGTTTTATCGGTACTGAAGCTTTCTTT